Presented here are 15 T cell receptor beta chains from one specimen sequenced in a study of T cells after yellow fever vaccination. Each CDR3 protein gets one entry after TCRdb re-called the 5' RACE reads with MiXCR. The sample consists of 200,000 to 250,000 distinct CDR3 sequences, approximately 3% of them appearing once. The sequences come from CD4+ T cells sorted from PBMCs, collected 10 days after the yellow fever booster vaccination. Every receptor here comes from a man between 18 and 35 years old who received the YFV17D yellow fever vaccine.

In this sample, this clonotype turned up a few times. The rearrangement joins TRBV4-3 to TRBJ1-1; tentative D call: TRBD1 (5 bases). This CDR3 region has 17 residues. Germline assignment: CDR1 LGHNA and CDR2 YSLEER. V lost 4 bases and J 1 base, leaving 19 bases between the germline ends. The CDR3 reads CASSPVAGQGENTEAFF. The DNA for the CDR3 is TGCGCCAGCAGCCCCGTCGCGGGGCAGGGTGAGAACACTGAAGCTTTCTTT.

V usage is TRBV28 and J usage is TRBJ1-2; 8 bases agree with TRBD1. The germline CDR1 and CDR2 sequences are MDHEN and SYDVKM. CDR3 length equals 14 residues. The J segment lost 2 bases and the V segment lost 4 bases, leaving 3 bases of the junction unmatched. Here the CDR3 DNA reads TGTGCCAGCAGTTCGTCAGGGGGCAACTATGGCTACACCTTC. Translating it yields CASSSSGGNYGYTF.

This clonotype was observed a few times. This CDR3 is CASSYLGNVEAFF. The CDR3 bases are TGTGCCAGCAGTTACTTAGGAAATGTCGAAGCTTTCTTT. The V call is TRBV6-5, the J call TRBJ1-1; D not resolved. The CDR3 extends over 13 amino acids. Trimming shortened V by 1 base and J by 8 bases, and 11 bases separated the two germline ends. Germline CDR1 and CDR2: MNHEY and SVGAGI.

This chain joins TRBV7-2 and TRBJ1-3; no reliable D call. Trimming cost V 1 base and J 0 bases, with 7 bases left between them. Looked up from germline, CDR1 is SGHTA and CDR2 is FQGNSA. The CDR3 covers 15 residues. The CDR3 sequence: CASSLGLSSGNTIYF. The CDR3 coding sequence is TGTGCCAGCAGCTTAGGGCTGAGCTCTGGAAACACCATATATTTT.

The chain couples TRBV7-2 to TRBJ1-1; TRBD1 matches at 7 bases. The CDR3 extends over 15 amino acids. Trimming took 3 bases from V and 7 from J; bases not matched to a gene: 11. Looked up from germline, CDR1 is SGHTA and CDR2 is FQGNSA. The DNA of the CDR3 is TGTGCCAGCAGCTTCCAGGGGGTGATTAAGAATGAAGCTTTCTTT. It specifies CASSFQGVIKNEAFF.

This clonotype was seen ten or more times. The chain employs TRBV24-1 and TRBJ1-2; no reliable D call. The germline CDR1 and CDR2 sequences are KGHDR and SFDVKD. Trimming removed 4 bases from V and 6 bases from J, with 14 bases in between. This CDR3 region has 14 residues. This CDR3 reads CATSDPATLNGYTF. CDR3 in DNA: TGTGCCACCAGTGACCCCGCGACGCTGAATGGCTACACCTTC.

Many counts were recorded for this clonotype. This chain connects TRBV20-1 to TRBJ1-6, with TRBD1 as a possible D gene (6 bases). This CDR3 is 12 amino acids long. Germline CDR1 is DFQATT and CDR2 is SNEGSKA (reference sequence). The ends were cut back, 6 bases at V and 6 bases at J, with 9 bases in the middle. CDR3 nucleotides: TGCAGTGCCATAGGGGGTAATTCACCCCTCCACTTT. The encoded protein is CSAIGGNSPLHF.

This clonotype was observed many times. The gene calls are TRBV5-1 and TRBJ1-5; a possible D gene is TRBD1 (5 bases). The CDR3 sequence is 12 residues long. The V end was cut by 2 bases, the J end by 7 bases, with 7 bases between. Germline CDR1 SGHRS, CDR2 YFSETQ. DNA for the CDR3: TGCGCCAGCAGCTTTGAGGGGCAGCCCCAGCATTTT. It translates to CASSFEGQPQHF.

The chain combines TRBV27 with TRBJ2-7; TRBD1 matches at 8 bases. Looked up from germline, CDR1 is MNHEY and CDR2 is SMNVEV (reference sequence). The CDR3 has 15 amino acids. V dropped 6 bases and J dropped 5; count of bases not matched to a gene: 12. CDR3 nucleotides: TGTGCCAGCAGCTCAGCAGGGCAGGGGGCGGACGAGCAGTACTTC. Amino acids: CASSSAGQGADEQYF.

With regard to this clonotype: A much larger clone is a single base away; this may be a read error. V gene TRBV12-3 or TRBV12-4 combines with J gene TRBJ1-4; D remains ambiguous. Trimming pared 8 bases from V and 0 bases from J, leaving 13 bases between. This CDR3 is built from 15 residues. The CDR3 protein is CASGIGLSTNEKLFF. The DNA of the CDR3 is TGTGCCAGCGGGATTGGACTTTCAACTAATGAAAAACTGTTTTTT.

V and J are TRBV7-6 and TRBJ2-1, with D unclear. The CDR3 length is 13 residues. V was cut by 3 bases and J by 3 bases, with 6 bases left in between. Germline V gives CDR1 SGHVS, CDR2 FNYEAQ. CDR3 nucleotide sequence: TGTGCCAGCAGCTTTTGGGACTACAATGAGCAGTTCTTC. This gives the protein CASSFWDYNEQFF.

The table lists this clonotype with many counts. The chain employs TRBV24-1 and TRBJ2-3, with a tentative D call TRBD1 (7 bases). The CDR3 totals 14 residues. Germline V gives CDR1 KGHDR, CDR2 SFDVKD. The germline V and J ends were trimmed by 7 bases and 5 bases, with 15 bases remaining between them. This chain's CDR3 is CATRDAGGKDTQYF. DNA of the CDR3: TGTGCCACCAGGGATGCAGGGGGGAAAGATACGCAGTATTTT.

This clonotype has at least ten counts. The chain has TRBV12-3 or TRBV12-4 and TRBJ1-1; no clear D. V lost 4 bases to trimming and J lost 3 bases, with 9 bases between them. This CDR3 comprises 13 residues. The CDR3 DNA is TGTGCCAGCAGTTCCGGACGGGACACTGAAGCTTTCTTT. It specifies CASSSGRDTEAFF.

Concerning this clonotype itself: Being one base from a much bigger clone, this may be a read error. V gene TRBV20-1 combines with J gene TRBJ1-3; a possible D gene is TRBD1 (5 bases). Germline values: CDR1 DFQATT, CDR2 SNEGSKA (reference sequence). The CDR3 is 14 amino acids. Trimming took 2 bases from V and 0 from J, leaving 8 bases between them. The CDR3 spells CSARQGGSGNTIYF. CDR3 DNA sequence: TGCAGTGCTAGACAGGGTGGCTCTGGAAACACCATATATTTT.

This clonotype came up many times. The genes are TRBV14 and TRBJ2-5; perhaps D is TRBD1 or TRBD2 (5 bases each). V was pared by 8 bases and J by 5 bases, with 18 bases between. CDR3 size: 14 residues. CDR1 SGHDN and CDR2 FVKESK come from the germline V gene. Written as DNA, the CDR3 is TGTGCCAGCGGACCGGGACCCCCGAGGGAGACCCAGTACTTC. Translating gives CASGPGPPRETQYF.